This TCR beta chain was profiled in a study of post-analysis software for immune sequencing data. About the research overall: Multiple sclerosis in the patients followed relapsing-remitting, secondary progressive and progressive-relapsing courses.

Overall study results and limits: Strong co-clustering by F measure was seen for same-batch samples. A significant reduction in normalized Chao1 diversity was observed in multiple sclerosis patients versus controls. Controls showed lower frequencies than patients for roughly 5 TRBV segments, and TRBV5-6, TRBV5-1 and TRBV20-1 were among these.

This clonotype has a handful of counts. The antigen is unknown. Trimming cost V 6 bases and J 10 bases, with 22 bases left between them. In germline, CDR1 is MNHEY, CDR2 SVGAGI. The CDR3 contains 15 residues. Unique molecular identifiers were present in the TCR beta cDNA libraries. One entry per CDR3 protein, called by TCRdb with MiXCR from the PCR reads. Of some 690,000 distinct CDR3 sequences in the sample, 25% to 30% were seen once. Sequencing was performed on blood. The chain joins TRBV6-5 to TRBJ1-5; D might be TRBD1 (6 bases). This TCR was recovered from a girl aged 10-17 years with multiple sclerosis. The CDR3 loop reads CASSRSGTRAQPQHF. CDR3 DNA sequence: TGTGCCAGCAGCCGCTCCGGGACAAGGGCCCAACCCCAGCATTTT.